This T cell receptor (beta chain) originates from a study of blood T cell repertoires in COVID-19 (dated by TCRdb to the early 2020s). About the investigation overall: Samples covering the acute and convalescent phases of COVID-19 were provided by collaborators in the United States, Italy and Spain. The repertoires were released in a freely available public database meant as a resource for research on the immune response to SARS-CoV-2. Sample metadata almost always included a de-identified subject ID, COVID-19 status, age in years and sex. Where available, HLA class I and class II types were taken from metadata supplied by the sample provider and were not determined by assay-based typing. The dataset comprised deeply sampled blood TCRbeta repertoires from subjects exposed to, actively infected with, or recovered from COVID-19. The material from the prospective study consisted of cDNA or gDNA derived from T cells, B-cell-depleted T cells, or PBMCs. Samples were obtained from the ongoing ImmuneRACE study (first 160 participants) and from approximately 1,200 subjects provided by 6 global collaborators. General study outcomes and caveats: Clinical and demographic metadata were provided uncurated, with the amount varying by source and participant.

V is trimmed back by 5 bases and J by 8 bases, and the junction contains 8 bases that no gene match accounts for. From a lookup of the germline V gene (reference sequence), CDR1 and CDR2 are LNHDA and SQIVND. The CDR3, cysteine through phenylalanine, is 15 amino acids long. CDR3 DNA is the only sequence kept; it has 45 bases, read in frame from the first base. The immunoSEQ Assay, a bias-controlled multiplex PCR, was used to amplify TCRbeta CDR3 regions from genomic DNA. The source study handled its data this way. The number of nucleated cells in each sample was estimated by amplification of reference gene primers within the assay. To quantify the absolute abundance of each unique TCRbeta CDR3 rearrangement, sequence reads were collapsed and filtered. For each sample, productive Simpson clonality was calculated by taking the square root of Simpson's diversity index across productive rearrangements. Sourced from immuneACCESS, this table was stored by TCRdb with only in-frame sequences that have V and J called. A share of the clones is absent; for the studies checked, an unresolved V gene accounts for under half, and the remainder has no known explanation. The D gene and trimming were derived from the DNA, and the V and J assignments and clone size from that table. This sample lists 210,000 or so clones; around nine tenths were detected once. Roughly 5.6% of the sample rests with the top ten.

Samples from volunteer blood donors who had recovered from COVID-19 were contributed by a second Seattle source. Collaborating institutions collected whole blood in K2EDTA tubes following their own protocols. For TCRbeta analysis, collaborator samples were shipped as frozen whole blood, as isolated PBMCs, or as DNA extracted from either sample type. In this sample, this clone turned up a few times. Its antigen remains unidentified. No base-level quality is on record; no much larger clone is a single base apart. Sequencing used peripheral blood. This sequence was found in a woman between 40 and 50 years old who had recovered from COVID-19. In this chain, TRBV19 is recombined with TRBJ2-1; the junction holds 11 bases that match TRBD2. The DNA is TGTGCCAGTAGTCCAACTAGCGGGAGTTTTGATGAGCAGTTCTTC. This sequence encodes CASSPTSGSFDEQFF.